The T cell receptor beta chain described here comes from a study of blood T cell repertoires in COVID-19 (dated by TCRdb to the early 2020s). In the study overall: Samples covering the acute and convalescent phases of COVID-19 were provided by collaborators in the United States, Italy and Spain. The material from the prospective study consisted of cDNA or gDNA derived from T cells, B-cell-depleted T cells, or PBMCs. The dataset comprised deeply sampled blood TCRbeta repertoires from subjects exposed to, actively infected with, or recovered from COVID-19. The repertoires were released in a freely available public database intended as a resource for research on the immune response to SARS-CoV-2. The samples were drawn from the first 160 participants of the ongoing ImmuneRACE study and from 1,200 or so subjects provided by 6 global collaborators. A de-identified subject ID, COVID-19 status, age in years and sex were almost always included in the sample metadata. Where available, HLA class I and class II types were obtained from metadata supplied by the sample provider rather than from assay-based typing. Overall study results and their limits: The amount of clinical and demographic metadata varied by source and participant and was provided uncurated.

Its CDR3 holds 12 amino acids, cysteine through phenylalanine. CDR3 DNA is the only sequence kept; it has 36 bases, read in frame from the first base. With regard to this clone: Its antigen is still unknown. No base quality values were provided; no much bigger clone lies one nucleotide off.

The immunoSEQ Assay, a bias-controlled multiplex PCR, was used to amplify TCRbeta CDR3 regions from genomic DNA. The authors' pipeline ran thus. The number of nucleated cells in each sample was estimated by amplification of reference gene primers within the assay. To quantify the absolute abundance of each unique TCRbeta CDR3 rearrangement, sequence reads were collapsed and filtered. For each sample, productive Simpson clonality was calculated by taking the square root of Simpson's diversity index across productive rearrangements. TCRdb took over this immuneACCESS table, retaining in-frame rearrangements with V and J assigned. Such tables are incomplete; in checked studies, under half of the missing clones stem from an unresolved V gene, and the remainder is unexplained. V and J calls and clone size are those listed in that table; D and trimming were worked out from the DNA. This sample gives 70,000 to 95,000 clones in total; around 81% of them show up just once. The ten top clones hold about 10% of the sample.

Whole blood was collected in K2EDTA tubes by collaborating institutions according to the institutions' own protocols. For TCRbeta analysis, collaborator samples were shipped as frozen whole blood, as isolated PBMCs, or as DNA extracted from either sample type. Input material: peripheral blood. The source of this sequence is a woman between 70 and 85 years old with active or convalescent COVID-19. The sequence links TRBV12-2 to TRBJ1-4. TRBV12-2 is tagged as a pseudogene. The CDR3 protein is CARGGCIEKLFF. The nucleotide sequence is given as TGTGCAAGGGGGGGTTGTATCGAAAAACTGTTTTTT.